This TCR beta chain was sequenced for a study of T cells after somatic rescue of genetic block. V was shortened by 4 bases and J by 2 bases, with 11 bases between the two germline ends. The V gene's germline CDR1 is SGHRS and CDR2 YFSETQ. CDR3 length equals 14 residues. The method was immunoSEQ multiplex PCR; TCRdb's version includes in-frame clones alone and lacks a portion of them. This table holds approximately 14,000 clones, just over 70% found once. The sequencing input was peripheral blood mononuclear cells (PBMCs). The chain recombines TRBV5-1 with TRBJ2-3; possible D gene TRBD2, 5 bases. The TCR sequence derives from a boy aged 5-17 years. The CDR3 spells CASSPGLVTDTQYF. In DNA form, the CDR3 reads TGCGCCAGCAGCCCAGGACTGGTCACAGATACGCAGTATTTT.